This T cell receptor (beta chain) emerged from a study of CD8 T cells in Susac syndrome. Reverse transcription of roughly 0.5 to 1 ug RNA used random hexamers. TCRdb reprocessed the immunoSEQ multiplex PCR reads via MiXCR and lists one record per CDR3 protein. The data contain about 200,000 distinct CDR3 sequences, roughly 95% of them singletons. This clonotype was picked up a small number of times. The CDR3 has 11 residues. Between the trimmed V and J ends, which lost 4 bases and 4 bases, there was a span of 5 bases. Germline values: CDR1 GTSNPN, CDR2 SVGIG (reference sequence). TEMRA cells were enriched by FACS, and CD4+ and CD8+ T cells were negatively isolated.

The sample taken for sequencing was CD4+ T cells from PBMCs. The chain couples TRBV30 to TRBJ2-1, with D uncertain. The sequence was collected from a human donor with multiple sclerosis. The DNA for the CDR3 is TGTGCCTGGACTGTATACAATGAGCAGTTCTTC. This sequence encodes CAWTVYNEQFF.